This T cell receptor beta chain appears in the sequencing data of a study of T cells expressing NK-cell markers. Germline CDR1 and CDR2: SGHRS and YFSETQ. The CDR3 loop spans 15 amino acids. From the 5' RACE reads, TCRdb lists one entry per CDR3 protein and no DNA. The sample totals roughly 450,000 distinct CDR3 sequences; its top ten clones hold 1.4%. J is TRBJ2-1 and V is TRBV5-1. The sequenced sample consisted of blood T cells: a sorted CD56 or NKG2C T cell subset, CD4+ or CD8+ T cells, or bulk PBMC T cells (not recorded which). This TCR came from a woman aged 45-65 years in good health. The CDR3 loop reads CASSLEDLLTNEQFF. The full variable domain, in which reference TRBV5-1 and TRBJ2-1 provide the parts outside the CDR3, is KAGVTQTPRYLIKTRGQQVTLSCSPISGHRSVSWYQQTPGQGLQFLFEYFSETQRNKGNFPGRFSGRQFSNSRSEMNVSTLELGDSALYLCASSLEDLLTNEQFFGPGTRLTVL.